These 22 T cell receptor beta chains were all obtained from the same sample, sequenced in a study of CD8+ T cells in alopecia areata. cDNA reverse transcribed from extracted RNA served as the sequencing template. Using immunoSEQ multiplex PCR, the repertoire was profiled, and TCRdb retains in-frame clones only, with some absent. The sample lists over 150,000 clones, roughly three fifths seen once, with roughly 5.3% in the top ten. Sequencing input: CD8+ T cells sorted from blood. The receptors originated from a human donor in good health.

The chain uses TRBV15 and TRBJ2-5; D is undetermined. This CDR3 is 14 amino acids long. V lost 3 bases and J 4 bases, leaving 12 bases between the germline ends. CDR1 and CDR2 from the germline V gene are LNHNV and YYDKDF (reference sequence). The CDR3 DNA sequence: TGTGCCACCAGCAGGAGAGAGGTAGGAGAGACCCAGTACTTC. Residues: CATSRREVGETQYF.

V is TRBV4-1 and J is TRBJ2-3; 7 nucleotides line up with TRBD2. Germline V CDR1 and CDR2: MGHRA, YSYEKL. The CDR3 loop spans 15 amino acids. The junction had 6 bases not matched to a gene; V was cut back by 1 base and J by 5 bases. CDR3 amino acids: CASSQGGEGRDTQYF. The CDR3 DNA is TGCGCCAGCAGCCAAGGGGGGGAGGGGAGAGATACGCAGTATTTT.

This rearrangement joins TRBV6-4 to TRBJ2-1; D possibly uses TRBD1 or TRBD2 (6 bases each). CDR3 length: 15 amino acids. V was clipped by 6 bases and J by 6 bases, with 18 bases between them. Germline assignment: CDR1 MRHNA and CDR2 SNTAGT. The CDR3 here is CASSPLGGAANEQFF. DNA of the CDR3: TGTGCCAGCAGCCCCCTGGGGGGCGCCGCCAATGAGCAGTTCTTC.

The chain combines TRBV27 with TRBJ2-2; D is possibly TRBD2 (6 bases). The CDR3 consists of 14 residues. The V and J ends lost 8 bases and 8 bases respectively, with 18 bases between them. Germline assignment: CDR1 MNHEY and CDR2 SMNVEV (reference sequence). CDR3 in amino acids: CASATGGGWGELFF. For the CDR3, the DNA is TGTGCCAGCGCCACCGGGGGTGGTTGGGGGGAGCTGTTTTTT.

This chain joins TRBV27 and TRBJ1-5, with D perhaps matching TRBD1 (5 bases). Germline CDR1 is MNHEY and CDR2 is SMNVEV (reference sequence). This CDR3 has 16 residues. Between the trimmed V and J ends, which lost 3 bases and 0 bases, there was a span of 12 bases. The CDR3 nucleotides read TGTGCCAGCAGTTTCCGCGGTGGGGGTAGCAATCAGCCCCAGCATTTT. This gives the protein CASSFRGGGSNQPQHF.

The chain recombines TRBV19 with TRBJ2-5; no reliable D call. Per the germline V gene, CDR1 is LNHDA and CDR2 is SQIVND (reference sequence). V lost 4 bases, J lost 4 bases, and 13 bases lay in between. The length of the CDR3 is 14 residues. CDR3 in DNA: TGTGCCAGTAGTAGAGGCAGGATGGGAGAGACCCAGTACTTC. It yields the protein CASSRGRMGETQYF.

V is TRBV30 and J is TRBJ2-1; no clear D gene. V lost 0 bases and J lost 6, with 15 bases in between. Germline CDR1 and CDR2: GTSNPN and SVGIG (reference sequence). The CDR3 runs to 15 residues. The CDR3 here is CAWSVESHRFNEQFF. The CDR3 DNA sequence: TGTGCCTGGAGTGTGGAATCTCATAGATTCAATGAGCAGTTCTTC.

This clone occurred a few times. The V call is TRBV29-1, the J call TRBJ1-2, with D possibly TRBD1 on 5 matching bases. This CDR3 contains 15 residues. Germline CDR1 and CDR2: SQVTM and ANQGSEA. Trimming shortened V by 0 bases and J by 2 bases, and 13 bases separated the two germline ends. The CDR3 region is CSVEDGRGGNYGYTF. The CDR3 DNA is TGCAGCGTTGAAGATGGTCGTGGGGGGAACTATGGCTACACCTTC.

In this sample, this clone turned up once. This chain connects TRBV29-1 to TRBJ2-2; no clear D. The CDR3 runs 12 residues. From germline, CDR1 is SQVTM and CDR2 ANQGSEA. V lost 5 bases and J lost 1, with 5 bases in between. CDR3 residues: CSVTMNTGELFF. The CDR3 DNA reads TGCAGCGTTACAATGAACACCGGGGAGCTGTTTTTT.

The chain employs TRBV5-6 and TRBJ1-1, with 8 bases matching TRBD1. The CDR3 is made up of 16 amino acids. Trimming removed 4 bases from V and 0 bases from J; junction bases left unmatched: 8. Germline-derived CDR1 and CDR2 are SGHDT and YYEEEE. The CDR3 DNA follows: TGTGCCAGCAGCAAGGACAGGGTTTGGATGAACACTGAAGCTTTCTTT. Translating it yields CASSKDRVWMNTEAFF.

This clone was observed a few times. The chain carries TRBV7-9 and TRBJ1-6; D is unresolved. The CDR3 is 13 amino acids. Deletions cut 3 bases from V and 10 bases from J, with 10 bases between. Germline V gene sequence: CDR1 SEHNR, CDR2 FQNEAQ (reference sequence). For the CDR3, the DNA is TGTGCCAGCAGCTTGGGCGGGGAATCACCCCTCCACTTT. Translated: CASSLGGESPLHF. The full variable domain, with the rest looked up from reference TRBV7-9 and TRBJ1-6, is DTGVSQNPRHKITKRGQNVTFRCDPISEHNRLYWYRQTLGQGPEFLTYFQNEAQLEKSRLLSDRFSAERPKGSFSTLEIQRTEQGDSAMYLCASSLGGESPLHFGNGTRLTVT.

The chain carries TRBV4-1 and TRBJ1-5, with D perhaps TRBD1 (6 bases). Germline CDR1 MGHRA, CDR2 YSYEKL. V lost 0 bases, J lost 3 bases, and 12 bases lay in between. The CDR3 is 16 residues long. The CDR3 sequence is CASSQDLGGTNQPQHF. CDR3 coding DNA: TGCGCCAGCAGCCAAGATCTGGGGGGCACCAATCAGCCCCAGCATTTT.

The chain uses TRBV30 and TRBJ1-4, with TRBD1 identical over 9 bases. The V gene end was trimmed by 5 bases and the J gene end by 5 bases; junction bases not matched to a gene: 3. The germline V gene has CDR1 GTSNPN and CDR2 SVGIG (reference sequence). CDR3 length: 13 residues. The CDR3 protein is CAWDRGVNEKLFF. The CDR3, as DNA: TGTGCCTGGGACAGGGGGGTCAATGAAAAACTGTTTTTT.

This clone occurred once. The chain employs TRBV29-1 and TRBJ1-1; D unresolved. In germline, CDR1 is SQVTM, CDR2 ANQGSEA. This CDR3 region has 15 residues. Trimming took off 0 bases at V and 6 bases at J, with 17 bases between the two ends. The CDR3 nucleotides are TGCAGCGTTGAAGATCGGAGGGTGGAGACCCCTGAAGCTTTCTTT. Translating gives CSVEDRRVETPEAFF. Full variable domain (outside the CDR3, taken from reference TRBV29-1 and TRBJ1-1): SAVISQKPSRDICQRGTSLTIQCQVDSQVTMMFWYRQQPGQSLTLIATANQGSEATYESGFVIDKFPISRPNLTFSTLTVSNMSPEDSSIYLCSVEDRRVETPEAFFGQGTRLTVV.

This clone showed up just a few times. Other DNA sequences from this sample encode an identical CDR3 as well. The CDR3 nucleotides are TGTGCCTGGAGTGTCCCTCAAGACTCCTATAATTCACCCCTCCACTTT. This encodes CAWSVPQDSYNSPLHF. The J gene is TRBJ1-6, the V gene TRBV30, with unresolved D. This CDR3 spans 16 amino acids. The V gene's germline CDR1 is GTSNPN and CDR2 SVGIG (reference sequence). V was trimmed by 0 bases and J by 0 bases, leaving 9 bases between them.

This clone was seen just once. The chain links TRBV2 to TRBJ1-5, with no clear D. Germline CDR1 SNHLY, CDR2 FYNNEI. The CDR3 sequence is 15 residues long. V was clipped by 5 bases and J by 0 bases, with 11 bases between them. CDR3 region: CASSYSRISNQPQHF. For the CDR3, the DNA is TGTGCCAGCAGTTATTCGCGTATTAGCAATCAGCCCCAGCATTTT.

The CDR3 loop is CASSAELEGRWDIQYF. CDR3 bases: TGTGCCAGCAGCGCAGAGCTTGAGGGGAGGTGGGACATTCAGTACTTC. The chain uses TRBV7-9 and TRBJ2-4, with D possibly being TRBD2 (6 bases). V was pared by 5 bases and J by 8 bases, with 22 bases between. Germline V CDR1 and CDR2: SEHNR, FQNEAQ (reference sequence). This CDR3 is 16 amino acids long.

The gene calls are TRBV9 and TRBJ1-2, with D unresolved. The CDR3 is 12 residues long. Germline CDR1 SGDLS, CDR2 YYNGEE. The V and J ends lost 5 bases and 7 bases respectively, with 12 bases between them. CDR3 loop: CASSATRAGYTF. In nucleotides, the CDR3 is TGTGCCAGCAGTGCTACACGGGCTGGCTACACCTTC.

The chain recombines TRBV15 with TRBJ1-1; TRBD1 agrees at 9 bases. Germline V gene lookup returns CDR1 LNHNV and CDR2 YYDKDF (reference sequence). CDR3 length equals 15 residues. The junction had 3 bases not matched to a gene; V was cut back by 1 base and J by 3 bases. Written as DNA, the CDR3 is TGTGCCACCAGCAGAGCTCGGGACAGGGACACTGAAGCTTTCTTT. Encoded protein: CATSRARDRDTEAFF.

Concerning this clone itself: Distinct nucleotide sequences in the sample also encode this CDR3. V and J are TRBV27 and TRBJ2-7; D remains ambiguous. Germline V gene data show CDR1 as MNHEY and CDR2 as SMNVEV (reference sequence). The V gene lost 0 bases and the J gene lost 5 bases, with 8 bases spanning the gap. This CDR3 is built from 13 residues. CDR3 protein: CASSLSLGNEQYF. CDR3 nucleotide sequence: TGTGCCAGCAGTTTATCCCTGGGGAACGAGCAGTACTTC.

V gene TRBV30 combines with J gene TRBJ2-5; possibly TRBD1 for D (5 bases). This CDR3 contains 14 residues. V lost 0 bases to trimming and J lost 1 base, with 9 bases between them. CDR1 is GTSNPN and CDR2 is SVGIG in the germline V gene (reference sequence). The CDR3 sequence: CAWSVGVSQETQYF. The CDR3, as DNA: TGTGCCTGGAGTGTAGGGGTCAGCCAAGAGACCCAGTACTTC.

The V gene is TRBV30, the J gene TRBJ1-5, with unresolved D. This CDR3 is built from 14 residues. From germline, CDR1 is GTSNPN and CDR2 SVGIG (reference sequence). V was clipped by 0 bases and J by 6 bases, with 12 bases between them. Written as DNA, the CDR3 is TGTGCCTGGAGTGTATCTATCCTAGGTCAGCCCCAGCATTTT. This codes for CAWSVSILGQPQHF.